One sample yielded the 28 T cell receptor beta chains listed below, sequenced in a study of cytomegalovirus exposure and HLA in healthy donors. Some clones are missing from TCRdb's copy, which holds only in-frame ones; the method was immunoSEQ multiplex PCR. The sample consists of 150,000 to 200,000 clones, around 86% of them appearing once. Sequenced sample: PBMCs. Receptors originate from a woman younger than 35 in good health and CMV-seronegative.

A few counts support this clone. The chain carries TRBV9 and TRBJ2-7, with 9 bases aligning to TRBD1. This CDR3 comprises 16 residues. Trimming removed 2 bases from V and 7 bases from J; junction bases left unmatched: 13. CDR1 SGDLS and CDR2 YYNGEE come from the germline V gene. CDR3 DNA: TGTGCCAGCAGCGTGGGTACCGGGACAGGGTACCGGGAGCAGTACTTC. Its protein is CASSVGTGTGYREQYF.

The V call is TRBV19, the J call TRBJ1-2; a possible D gene is TRBD1 (6 bases). Germline CDR1 LNHDA, CDR2 SQIVND (reference sequence). The V end lost 0 bases, the J end lost 2 bases, and 16 bases lay between the germline ends. The CDR3 consists of 17 residues. The CDR3 nucleotides are TGTGCCAGTAGTATAGAAGGGGGGGGCGTACGGAACTATGGCTACACCTTC. This gives the protein CASSIEGGGVRNYGYTF.

The chain employs TRBV9 and TRBJ2-3, with 7 bases that match TRBD2. Germline loops: CDR1 SGDLS, CDR2 YYNGEE. V was pared by 4 bases and J by 3 bases, with 8 bases of the junction left unmatched. There are 15 residues in the CDR3. CDR3 sequence: CASSTRGESTDTQYF. The DNA of the CDR3 is TGTGCCAGCAGCACACGGGGGGAGTCAACAGATACGCAGTATTTT.

This clone turned up a few times. V is TRBV5-4 and J is TRBJ2-2; D might be TRBD1 (5 bases). Trimming cost V 4 bases and J 1 base, with 11 bases left between them. This CDR3 has 15 residues. Germline V gene sequence: CDR1 SGHNT, CDR2 YYREEE (reference sequence). CDR3: CASSATVMNTGELFF. Here the CDR3 DNA reads TGTGCCAGCAGCGCGACAGTGATGAACACCGGGGAGCTGTTTTTT.

The chain is built from TRBV25-1 and TRBJ1-3; D is uncertain. V was clipped by 6 bases and J by 3 bases, with 12 bases between them. Germline assignment: CDR1 MGHDK and CDR2 SYGVNS. This CDR3 has 14 amino acids. CDR3 DNA: TGTGCCAGCAGGACCCTGGAGGATGGAAACACCATATATTTT. Translating gives CASRTLEDGNTIYF. Drawing the rest from reference TRBV25-1 and TRBJ1-3, the complete variable domain is EADIYQTPRYLVIGTGKKITLECSQTMGHDKMYWYQQDPGMELHLIHYSYGVNSTEKGDLSSESTVSRIRTEHFPLTLESARPSHTSQYLCASRTLEDGNTIYFGEGSWLTVV.

The rearrangement uses TRBV15 and TRBJ2-1; 7 bases are a match to TRBD2. This CDR3 region has 15 residues. Trimming removed 3 bases from V and 7 bases from J; junction bases left unmatched: 9. Germline V lookup: CDR1 LNHNV, CDR2 YYDKDF (reference sequence). The CDR3 spells CATSSPRDYQNEQFF. For the CDR3, the DNA is TGTGCCACCAGCAGTCCGCGGGACTACCAAAATGAGCAGTTCTTC.

This chain connects TRBV5-5 to TRBJ2-1; no clear D gene. Germline V lookup: CDR1 SGHKS, CDR2 YYEKEE (reference sequence). The CDR3 loop spans 15 amino acids. Trimming stripped 6 bases from V and 0 bases from J, with 13 bases between. CDR3 loop: CASIHLSLSYNEQFF. In nucleotides, the CDR3 is TGTGCCAGCATCCACCTGAGCCTCTCCTACAATGAGCAGTTCTTC.

This clone was counted a single time. This chain links TRBV5-1 with TRBJ1-1; D gene unclear. CDR3 length equals 14 residues. Germline CDR1 and CDR2: SGHRS and YFSETQ. V lost 2 bases, J lost 8 bases, and 16 bases lay in between. The CDR3 DNA is TGCGCCAGCAGCTTAGGAAGTACAGCAAGCGAAGCTTTCTTT. This codes for CASSLGSTASEAFF.

The CDR3 region has the DNA TGTGCCAGCAGCCCAGGGGGAGCCGGGGAGCTGTTTTTT. It yields the protein CASSPGGAGELFF. The V call is TRBV7-3, the J call TRBJ2-2; 7 nucleotides match TRBD1. The CDR3 is 13 residues long. J gave up 6 bases and V 5 bases, and 3 bases lay outside the gene matches. Germline lookup yields CDR1 SGHTA and CDR2 FQGTGA.

This rearrangement joins TRBV7-6 to TRBJ1-2, with a weak D call TRBD1 (6 bases). This CDR3 contains 15 residues. Germline assignment: CDR1 SGHVS and CDR2 FNYEAQ. V gave up 1 base and J gave up 3 bases, with 12 bases separating them. The CDR3 is CASSLEARGHYGYTF. The CDR3 DNA reads as TGTGCCAGCAGCTTAGAGGCCAGGGGTCACTATGGCTACACCTTC.

The gene calls are TRBV10-3 and TRBJ1-1; D ambiguous. CDR1 and CDR2 (germline): ENHRY, SYGVKD. Trimming removed 10 bases at V and 4 bases at J, with 16 bases between. This CDR3 is built from 13 residues. The CDR3 nucleotides are TGTGCCACAATGGGAGTCCTGGGCACTGAAGCTTTCTTT. It codes for CATMGVLGTEAFF.

The sample holds a few counts of this clone. This chain links TRBV5-6 with TRBJ2-5; no clear D. Germline V gene lookup returns CDR1 SGHDT and CDR2 YYEEEE. V lost 3 bases and J lost 5, with 14 bases in between. The CDR3 runs to 14 residues. The CDR3 loop is CASSSPLEIETQYF. The CDR3 bases are TGTGCCAGCAGCTCCCCTCTGGAGATCGAGACCCAGTACTTC.

The sample holds one count of this clone. This chain joins TRBV19 and TRBJ1-4; D is perhaps TRBD1 (5 bases). The CDR3 loop spans 13 amino acids. V lost 7 bases, J lost 6 bases, and 12 bases lay in between. Germline assignment: CDR1 LNHDA and CDR2 SQIVND (reference sequence). The DNA of the CDR3 is TGTGCCAGTAACAAGGGGTTTTATGAAAAACTGTTTTTT. Translation gives CASNKGFYEKLFF.

The CDR3 region has the DNA TGTGCCAGCAGTGAGCAGGCTAATAATGAAAAACTGTTTTTT. Translation gives CASSEQANNEKLFF. The chain joins TRBV6-1 to TRBJ1-4, with no clear D. Germline V gene data show CDR1 as MNHNS and CDR2 as SASEGT. Trimming took off 3 bases at V and 4 bases at J, with 9 bases between the two ends. The CDR3 spans 14 residues.

The V gene is TRBV2, the J gene TRBJ1-1; D is unresolved. The V end lost 8 bases, the J end lost 7 bases, and 20 bases lay between the germline ends. This CDR3 is 14 amino acids long. Germline-derived CDR1 and CDR2 are SNHLY and FYNNEI. The CDR3 is CASAAGAAPNEAFF. The CDR3 DNA is TGTGCCAGCGCGGCGGGTGCGGCCCCTAATGAAGCTTTCTTT.

The genes are TRBV12-5 and TRBJ2-7, with 12 bases that match TRBD1. The V and J ends lost 5 bases and 4 bases, in that order; junction bases with no gene match: 3. CDR3 length: 14 residues. Germline V gene lookup returns CDR1 LGHNT and CDR2 FRNRAP. In nucleotides, the CDR3 is TGTGCTAGTGGTGCGGGACAGGGGGCGTACGAGCAGTACTTC. This sequence encodes CASGAGQGAYEQYF.

Note on this clone: An end of the junction does not agree with germline; a read error may underlie this. The chain joins TRBV9 to TRBJ2-1; 11 bases line up with TRBD2. CDR1 SGDLS and CDR2 YYNGEE come from the germline V gene. This CDR3 comprises 13 residues. In DNA form, the CDR3 reads TGTGCCAGCAGCGCTCGTTTAGCGGGAGGGCCGATCTTC. Residues: CASSARLAGGPIF.

The rearrangement uses TRBV7-2 and TRBJ2-2; the D gene is possibly TRBD1 (6 bases). V lost 8 bases and J 4 bases, leaving 14 bases between the germline ends. The V gene's germline CDR1 is SGHTA and CDR2 FQGNSA. This CDR3 contains 14 residues. The CDR3 region is CASRGQFSTGELFF. CDR3 DNA sequence: TGTGCCAGCCGTGGACAGTTTAGCACCGGGGAGCTGTTTTTT.

The chain joins TRBV9 to TRBJ1-2; tentatively, D is TRBD1 (5 bases). The germline CDR1 and CDR2 sequences are SGDLS and YYNGEE. The CDR3 covers 14 residues. Trimming shortened V by 0 bases and J by 7 bases, and 13 bases separated the two germline ends. The CDR3 spells CASSVGPSRVGYTF. The CDR3 DNA sequence: TGTGCCAGCAGCGTAGGTCCCTCCAGGGTTGGCTACACCTTC.

The chain joins TRBV10-2 to TRBJ1-2; 9 nucleotides align to TRBD1. Germline V gene sequence: CDR1 WSHSY, CDR2 SAAADI. This CDR3 is 13 amino acids long. With V trimmed by 7 bases and J by 4 bases, 4 bases remained unmatched. DNA of the CDR3: TGCGCCAGCAACCCGGACAGGGGCTATGGCTACACCTTC. Translated, it gives CASNPDRGYGYTF.

This clone appeared once. In DNA, the CDR3 is TGTGCCAGCAGCCTAAACAGGGGGCGAGGTGATGAAAAACTGTTTTTT. Its translation: CASSLNRGRGDEKLFF. J is TRBJ1-4 and V is TRBV14; 9 nucleotides agree with TRBD1. Germline assignment: CDR1 SGHDN and CDR2 FVKESK. This CDR3 region has 16 residues. Trimming removed 4 bases from V and 6 bases from J; junction bases left unmatched: 9.

This rearrangement joins TRBV11-2 to TRBJ1-4; D possibly corresponds to TRBD1 (5 bases). The CDR3 runs to 15 residues. The germline V and J ends were trimmed by 5 bases and 8 bases, with 18 bases remaining between them. From germline, CDR1 is SGHAT and CDR2 FQNNGV. For the CDR3, the DNA is TGTGCCAGCAGCCCCACCCCCGTTTGGGGCGAAAAACTGTTTTTT. It specifies CASSPTPVWGEKLFF.

The chain uses TRBV6-1 and TRBJ2-7; TRBD2 agrees at 9 bases. The CDR3 is 14 amino acids. Germline trimming cut 8 bases from V and 0 bases from J; bases unmatched to any gene: 5. Germline lookup yields CDR1 MNHNS and CDR2 SASEGT. The CDR3 protein is CASPPSGDSYEQYF. CDR3 coding DNA: TGTGCCAGCCCCCCTAGCGGGGACTCCTACGAGCAGTACTTC.

The rearrangement links TRBV5-1 to TRBJ2-7; 7 positions agree with TRBD1. Unmatched junction bases numbered 4, after V lost 0 bases and J lost 1 base. Germline assignment: CDR1 SGHRS and CDR2 YFSETQ. The CDR3 spans 15 residues. The CDR3 DNA is TGCGCCAGCAGCTTGGGGGGACAGAATTCCTACGAGCAGTACTTC. As protein: CASSLGGQNSYEQYF.

The genes are TRBV5-1 and TRBJ1-1; 7 bases line up with TRBD1. Germline V CDR1 and CDR2: SGHRS, YFSETQ. V lost 8 bases, J lost 3 bases, and 7 bases stayed unmatched. This CDR3 region has 13 residues. CDR3 region: CASTEGAHTEAFF. The CDR3 DNA follows: TGCGCCAGTACCGAGGGGGCGCACACTGAAGCTTTCTTT.

The V call is TRBV5-8, the J call TRBJ1-4; perhaps TRBD1 as D (6 bases). Trimming took 0 bases from V and 0 from J, leaving 6 bases between them. The CDR3 runs 15 residues. Per germline, CDR1 SGHTS and CDR2 YDEGEE. The CDR3 nucleotides are TGTGCCAGCAGCTTGGGACAGGCAACTAATGAAAAACTGTTTTTT. Its translation is CASSLGQATNEKLFF.

This clone has just one count. The V and J genes are TRBV19 and TRBJ1-2, with 8 bases lining up with TRBD1. CDR3 length: 18 residues. Germline assignment: CDR1 LNHDA and CDR2 SQIVND (reference sequence). Losses at the gene ends were 7 bases for V and 1 base for J; bases not matched to a gene: 17. For the CDR3, the DNA is TGTGCCAGTACCACCCACTATTCGGCAGGGGGCGGTAACTATGGCTACACCTTC. Translation gives CASTTHYSAGGGNYGYTF. Looking up the rest from reference TRBV19 and TRBJ1-2 gives the full variable domain: DGGITQSPKYLFRKEGQNVTLSCEQNLNHDAMYWYRQDPGQGLRLIYYSQIVNDFQKGDIAEGYSVSREKKESFPLTVTSAQKNPTAFYLCASTTHYSAGGGNYGYTFGSGTRLTVV.

The V and J genes are TRBV7-9 and TRBJ2-3; no clear D gene. The germline V gene has CDR1 SEHNR and CDR2 FQNEAQ (reference sequence). V was clipped by 1 base and J by 0 bases, with 11 bases between them. The CDR3 spans 16 residues. The DNA of the CDR3 is TGTGCCAGCAGCTTAGAGTTAGCAGCTAGCACAGATACGCAGTATTTT. It yields the protein CASSLELAASTDTQYF.